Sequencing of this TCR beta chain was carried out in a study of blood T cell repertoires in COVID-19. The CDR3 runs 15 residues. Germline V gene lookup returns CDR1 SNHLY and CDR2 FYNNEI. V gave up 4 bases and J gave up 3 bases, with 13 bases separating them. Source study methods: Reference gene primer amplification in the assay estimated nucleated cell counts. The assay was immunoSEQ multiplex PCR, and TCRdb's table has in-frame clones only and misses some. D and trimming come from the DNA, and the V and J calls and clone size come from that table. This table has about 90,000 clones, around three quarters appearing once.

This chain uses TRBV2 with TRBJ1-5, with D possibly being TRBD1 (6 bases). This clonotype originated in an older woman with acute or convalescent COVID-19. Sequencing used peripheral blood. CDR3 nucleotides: TGTGCCAGCAGTGCCCGACAGGCCCTCAATCAGCCCCAGCATTTT. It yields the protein CASSARQALNQPQHF.